The present entry profiles one T cell receptor beta chain with its context. This record comes from a study of TIL therapy for anti-PD-1-resistant metastatic lung cancer. In the study overall: Tumors had a median PD-L1 proportion score of about 6%.

Trimming took 0 bases from V and 1 from J, leaving 10 bases between them. CDR3 size: 16 residues. The immunoSEQ assay was v3. Data came from immunoSEQ multiplex PCR; TCRdb stores just in-frame clones and leaves some out. The sample shows about 36,000 clones, less than 75% of them seen only once. Time point given: pre-treatment sample, taken before nivolumab and TIL therapy. Sequencing was performed on blood, taken at baseline. The rearrangement uses TRBV23-1 and TRBJ1-5; tentatively, D is TRBD1 (5 bases). TRBV23-1 is treated as an ORF (open reading frame) with a function not yet certain. The clonotype comes from a person aged 25 to 80 with non-small cell lung cancer. The chain's CDR3 is CASSQSYQGSNQPQHF. CDR3 nucleotides: TGCGCCAGCAGTCAATCGTACCAGGGAAGCAATCAGCCCCAGCATTTT.